This T cell receptor (beta chain) is drawn from a study of shared clonotypes between healthy human individuals. Clones were read by immunoSEQ multiplex PCR, and TCRdb kept only the in-frame ones, dropping some. The table includes fewer than 1.6 million clones, approximately 98.5% detected once. Germline V gene data show CDR1 as KGHSH and CDR2 as LQKENI. V trimming: 1 base; J trimming: 0 bases; junction bases outside the gene matches: 6. CDR3 length: 16 amino acids. The sequence came from a man aged 30 to 39 in good health. What was sequenced was naive CD4+ T cells sorted from blood. The subset was: CD45RA+ positively selected. The genes are TRBV18 and TRBJ2-7; 7 bases fit TRBD1. The CDR3 bases are TGTGCCAGCTCACCACGGACAGGCCCAAGCTCCTACGAGCAGTACTTC. Its translation is CASSPRTGPSSYEQYF. Together with reference TRBV18 and TRBJ2-7, the CDR3 gives the full variable domain: NAGVMQNPRHLVRRRGQEARLRCSPMKGHSHVYWYRQLPEEGLKFMVYLQKENIIDESGMPKERFSAEFPKEGPSILRIQQVVRGDSAAYFCASSPRTGPSSYEQYFGPGTRLTVT.